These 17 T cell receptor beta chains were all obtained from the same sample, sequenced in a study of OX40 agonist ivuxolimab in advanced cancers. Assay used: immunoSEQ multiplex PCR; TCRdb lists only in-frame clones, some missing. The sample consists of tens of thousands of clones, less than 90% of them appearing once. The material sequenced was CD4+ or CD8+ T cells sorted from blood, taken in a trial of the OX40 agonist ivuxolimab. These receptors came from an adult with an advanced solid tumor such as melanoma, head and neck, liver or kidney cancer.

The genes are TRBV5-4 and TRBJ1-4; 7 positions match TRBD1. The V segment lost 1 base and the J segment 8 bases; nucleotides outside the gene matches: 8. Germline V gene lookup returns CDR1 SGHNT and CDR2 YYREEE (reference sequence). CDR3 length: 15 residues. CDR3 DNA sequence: TGTGCCAGCAGCTTGTCGTACAGGGGCGGGGAAAAACTGTTTTTT. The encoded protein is CASSLSYRGGEKLFF. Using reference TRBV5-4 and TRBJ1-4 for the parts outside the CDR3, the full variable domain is ETGVTQSPTHLIKTRGQQVTLRCSSQSGHNTVSWYQQALGQGPQFIFQYYREEENGRGNFPPRFSGLQFPNYSSELNVNALELDDSALYLCASSLSYRGGEKLFFGSGTQLSVL.

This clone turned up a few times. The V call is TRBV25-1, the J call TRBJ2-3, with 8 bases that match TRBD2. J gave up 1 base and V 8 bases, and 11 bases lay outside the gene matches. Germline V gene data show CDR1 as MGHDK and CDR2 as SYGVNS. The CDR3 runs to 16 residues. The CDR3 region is CASSQRGRGGTDTQYF. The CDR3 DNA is TGTGCCAGCTCCCAACGAGGGCGGGGGGGCACAGATACGCAGTATTTT.

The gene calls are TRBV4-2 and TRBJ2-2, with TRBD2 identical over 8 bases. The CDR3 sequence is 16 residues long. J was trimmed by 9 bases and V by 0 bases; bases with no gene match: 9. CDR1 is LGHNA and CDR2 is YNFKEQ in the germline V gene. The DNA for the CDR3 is TGTGCCAGCAGCCAAGATAAAACTAGCGGTGGTCGGGAGCTGTTTTTT. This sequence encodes CASSQDKTSGGRELFF.

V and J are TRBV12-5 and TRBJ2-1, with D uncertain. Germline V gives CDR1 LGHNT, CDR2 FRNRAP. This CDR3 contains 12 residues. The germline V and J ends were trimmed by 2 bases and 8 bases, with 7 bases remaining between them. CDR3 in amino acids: CASGLYVHEQFF. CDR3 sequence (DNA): TGTGCTAGTGGTTTGTACGTCCATGAGCAGTTCTTC.

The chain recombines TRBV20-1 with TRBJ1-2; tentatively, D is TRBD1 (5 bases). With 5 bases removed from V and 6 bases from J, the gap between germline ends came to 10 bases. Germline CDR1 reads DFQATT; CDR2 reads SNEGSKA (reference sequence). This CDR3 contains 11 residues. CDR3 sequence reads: CSAGTRDGYTF. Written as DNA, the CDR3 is TGCAGTGCTGGGACGCGCGATGGCTACACCTTC.

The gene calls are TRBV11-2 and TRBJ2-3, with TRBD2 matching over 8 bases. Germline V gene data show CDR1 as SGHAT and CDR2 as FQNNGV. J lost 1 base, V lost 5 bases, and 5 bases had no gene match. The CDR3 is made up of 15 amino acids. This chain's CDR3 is CASSPNSGGTDTQYF. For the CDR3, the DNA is TGTGCCAGCAGCCCAAATAGCGGGGGCACAGATACGCAGTATTTT.

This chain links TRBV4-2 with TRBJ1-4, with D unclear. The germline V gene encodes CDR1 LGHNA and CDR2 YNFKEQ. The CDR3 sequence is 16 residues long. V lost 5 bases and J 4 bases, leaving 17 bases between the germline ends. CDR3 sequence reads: CASSLRTDLFNEKLFF. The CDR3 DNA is TGTGCCAGCAGCTTAAGAACAGACCTTTTTAATGAAAAACTGTTTTTT.

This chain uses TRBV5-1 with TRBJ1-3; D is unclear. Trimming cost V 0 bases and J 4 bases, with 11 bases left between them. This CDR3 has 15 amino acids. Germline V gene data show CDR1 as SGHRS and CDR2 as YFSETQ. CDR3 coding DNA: TGCGCCAGCAGCTTGGTCTCGGGTAACGGAAACACCATATATTTT. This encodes CASSLVSGNGNTIYF.

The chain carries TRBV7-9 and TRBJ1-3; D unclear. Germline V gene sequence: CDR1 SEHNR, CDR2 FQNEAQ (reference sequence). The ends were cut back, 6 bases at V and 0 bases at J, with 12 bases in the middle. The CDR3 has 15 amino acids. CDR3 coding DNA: TGTGCCAGCAGTCCCGATTCGTACTCTGGAAACACCATATATTTT. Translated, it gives CASSPDSYSGNTIYF.

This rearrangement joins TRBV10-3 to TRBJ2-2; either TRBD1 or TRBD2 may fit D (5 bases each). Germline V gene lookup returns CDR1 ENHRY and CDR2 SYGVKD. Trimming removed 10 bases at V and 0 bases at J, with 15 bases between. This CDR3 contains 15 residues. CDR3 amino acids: CATYGAATNTGELFF. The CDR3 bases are TGTGCCACGTACGGGGCCGCAACGAACACCGGGGAGCTGTTTTTT.

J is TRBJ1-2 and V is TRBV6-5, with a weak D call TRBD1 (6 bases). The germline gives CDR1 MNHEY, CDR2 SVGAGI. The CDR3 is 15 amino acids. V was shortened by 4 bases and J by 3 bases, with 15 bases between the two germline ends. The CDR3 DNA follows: TGTGCCAGCAGTTCATGGGGGGCGTCGGACTATGGCTACACCTTC. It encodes CASSSWGASDYGYTF.

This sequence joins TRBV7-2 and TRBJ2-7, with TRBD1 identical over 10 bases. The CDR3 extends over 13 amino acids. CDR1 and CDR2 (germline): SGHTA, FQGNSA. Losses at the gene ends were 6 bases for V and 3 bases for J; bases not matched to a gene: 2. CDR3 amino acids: CASRTGGGYEQYF. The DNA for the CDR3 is TGTGCCAGCAGGACAGGGGGCGGCTACGAGCAGTACTTC.

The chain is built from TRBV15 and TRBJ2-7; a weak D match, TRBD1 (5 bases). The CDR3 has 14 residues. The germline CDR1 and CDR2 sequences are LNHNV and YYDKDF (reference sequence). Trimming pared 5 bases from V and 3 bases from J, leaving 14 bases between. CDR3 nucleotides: TGTGCCACCAGCCCAGAGATGGGGCTCTACGAGCAGTACTTC. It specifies CATSPEMGLYEQYF.

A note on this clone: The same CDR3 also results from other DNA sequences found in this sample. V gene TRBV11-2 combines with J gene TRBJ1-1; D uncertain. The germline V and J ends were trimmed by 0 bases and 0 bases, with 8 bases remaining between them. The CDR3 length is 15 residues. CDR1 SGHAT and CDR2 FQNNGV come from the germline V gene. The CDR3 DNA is TGTGCCAGCAGCTTAGACCCCAGCATGAACACTGAAGCTTTCTTT. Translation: CASSLDPSMNTEAFF.

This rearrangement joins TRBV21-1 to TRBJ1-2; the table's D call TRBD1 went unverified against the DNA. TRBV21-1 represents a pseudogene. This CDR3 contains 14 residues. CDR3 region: CASSKGQGNYGYTF. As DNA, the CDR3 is TGTGCCAGCAGCAAGGGACAGGGCAACTATGGCTACACCTTC.

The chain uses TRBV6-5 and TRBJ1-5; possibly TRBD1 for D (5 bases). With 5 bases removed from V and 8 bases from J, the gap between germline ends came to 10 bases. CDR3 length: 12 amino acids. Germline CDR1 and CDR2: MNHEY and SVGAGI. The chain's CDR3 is CASSAAGKPQHF. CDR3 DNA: TGTGCCAGCAGTGCAGCAGGGAAGCCCCAGCATTTT.

DNA of the CDR3: TGCGCCAGCAGCCAGAGCTTCCGGGACGCCTCCTCCTACGAGCAGTACTTC. Residues: CASSQSFRDASSYEQYF. J is TRBJ2-7 and V is TRBV4-3; the D call may be TRBD1 or TRBD2 (5 bases each). The CDR3 is made up of 17 amino acids. Germline V gene data show CDR1 as LGHNA and CDR2 as YSLEER. Trimming stripped 3 bases from V and 0 bases from J, with 18 bases between.